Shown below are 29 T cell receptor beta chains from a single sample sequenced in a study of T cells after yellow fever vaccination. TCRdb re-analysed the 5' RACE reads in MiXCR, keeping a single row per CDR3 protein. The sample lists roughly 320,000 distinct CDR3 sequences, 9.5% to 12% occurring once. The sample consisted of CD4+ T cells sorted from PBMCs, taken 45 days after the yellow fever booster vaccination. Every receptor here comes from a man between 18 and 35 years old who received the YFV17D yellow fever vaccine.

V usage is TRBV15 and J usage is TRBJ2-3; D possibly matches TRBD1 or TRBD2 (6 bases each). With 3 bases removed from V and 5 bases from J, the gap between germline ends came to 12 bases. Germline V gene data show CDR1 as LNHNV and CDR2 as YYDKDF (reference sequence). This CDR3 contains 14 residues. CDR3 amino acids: CATSRGGDIDTQYF. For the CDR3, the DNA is TGTGCCACCAGCAGGGGCGGGGACATAGATACGCAGTATTTT.

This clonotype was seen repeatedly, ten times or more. CDR3 in amino acids: CASSLSQGPDTQYF. Written as DNA, the CDR3 is TGTGCCAGCAGTTTAAGCCAGGGACCAGATACGCAGTATTTT. V and J are TRBV12-3 or TRBV12-4 and TRBJ2-3; D is perhaps TRBD1 or TRBD2 (5 bases each). Trimming took off 2 bases at V and 4 bases at J, with 10 bases between the two ends. The CDR3 extends over 14 amino acids.

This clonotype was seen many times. CDR3 nucleotides: TGCGCCAGCAGCCGGGACGGGAACAATCAGCCCCAGCATTTT. Its protein is CASSRDGNNQPQHF. This chain joins TRBV5-1 and TRBJ1-5, with D maybe TRBD1 (5 bases). V gave up 4 bases and J gave up 3 bases, with 11 bases separating them. This CDR3 has 14 amino acids. Per germline, CDR1 SGHRS and CDR2 YFSETQ.

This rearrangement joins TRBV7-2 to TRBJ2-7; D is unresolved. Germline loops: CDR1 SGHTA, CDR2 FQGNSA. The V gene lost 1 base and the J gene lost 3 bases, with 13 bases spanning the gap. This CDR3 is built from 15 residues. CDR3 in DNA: TGTGCCAGCAGCTTAGTACCCCAGCCGAGCTACGAGCAGTACGTC. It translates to CASSLVPQPSYEQYV.

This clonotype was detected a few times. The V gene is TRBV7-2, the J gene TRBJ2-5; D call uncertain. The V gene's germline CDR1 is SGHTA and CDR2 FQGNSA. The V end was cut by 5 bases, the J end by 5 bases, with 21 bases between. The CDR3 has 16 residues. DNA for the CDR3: TGTGCCAGCAGCCAAAGGGCCGCTTCGTCCCGGGAGACCCAGTACTTC. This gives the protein CASSQRAASSRETQYF.

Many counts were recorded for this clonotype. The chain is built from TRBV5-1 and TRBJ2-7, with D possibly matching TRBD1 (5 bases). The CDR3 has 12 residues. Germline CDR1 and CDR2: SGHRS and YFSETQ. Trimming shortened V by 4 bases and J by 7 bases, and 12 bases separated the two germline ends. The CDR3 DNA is TGCGCCAGCAGCCTGGACATATTTGAGCAGTACTTC. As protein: CASSLDIFEQYF.

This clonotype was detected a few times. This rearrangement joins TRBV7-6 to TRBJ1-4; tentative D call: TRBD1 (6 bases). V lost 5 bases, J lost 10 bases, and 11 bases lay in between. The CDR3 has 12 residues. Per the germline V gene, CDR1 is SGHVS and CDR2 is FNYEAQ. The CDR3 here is CASSPGVGKLFF. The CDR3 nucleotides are TGTGCCAGCAGCCCAGGGGTCGGAAAACTGTTTTTT.

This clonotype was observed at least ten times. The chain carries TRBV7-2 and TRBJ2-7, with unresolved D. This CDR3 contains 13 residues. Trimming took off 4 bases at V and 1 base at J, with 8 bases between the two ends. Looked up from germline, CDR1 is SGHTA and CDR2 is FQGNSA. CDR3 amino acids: CASSSGFSYEQYF. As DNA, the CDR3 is TGTGCCAGCAGCTCCGGCTTTTCCTACGAGCAGTACTTC.

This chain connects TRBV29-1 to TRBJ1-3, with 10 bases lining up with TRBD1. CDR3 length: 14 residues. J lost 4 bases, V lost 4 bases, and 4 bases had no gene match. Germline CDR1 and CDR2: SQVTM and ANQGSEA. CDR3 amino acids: CSVVGQGLGNTIYF. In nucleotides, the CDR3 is TGCAGCGTTGTGGGACAGGGGTTGGGAAACACCATATATTTT.

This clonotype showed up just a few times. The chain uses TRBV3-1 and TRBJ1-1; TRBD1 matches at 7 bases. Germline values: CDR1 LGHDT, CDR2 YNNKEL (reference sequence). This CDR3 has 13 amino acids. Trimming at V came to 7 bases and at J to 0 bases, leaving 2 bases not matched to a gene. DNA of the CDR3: TGTGCCAGCAAGGACAGGATGAACACTGAAGCTTTCTTT. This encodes CASKDRMNTEAFF.

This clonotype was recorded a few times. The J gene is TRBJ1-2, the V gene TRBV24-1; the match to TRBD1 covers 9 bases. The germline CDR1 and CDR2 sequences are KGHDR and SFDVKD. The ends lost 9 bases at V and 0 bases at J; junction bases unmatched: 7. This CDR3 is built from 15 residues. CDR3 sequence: CATGAGTGTNYGYTF. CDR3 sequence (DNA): TGTGCCACCGGCGCCGGGACAGGGACTAACTATGGCTACACCTTC.

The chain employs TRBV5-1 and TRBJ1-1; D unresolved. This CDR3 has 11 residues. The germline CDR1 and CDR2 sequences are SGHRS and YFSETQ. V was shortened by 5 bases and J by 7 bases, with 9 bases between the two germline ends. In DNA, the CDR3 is TGCGCCAGCAGTATGGCAAATGAAGCTTTCTTT. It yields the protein CASSMANEAFF.

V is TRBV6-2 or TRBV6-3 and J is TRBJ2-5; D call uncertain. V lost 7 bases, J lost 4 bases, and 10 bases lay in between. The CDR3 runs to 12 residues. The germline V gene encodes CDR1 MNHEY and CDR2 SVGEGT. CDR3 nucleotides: TGTGCCAGCACGTCCGTCGGAGAGACCCAGTACTTC. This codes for CASTSVGETQYF.

This chain's CDR3 is CASMSPADTQYF. As DNA, the CDR3 is TGTGCCAGCATGTCACCTGCAGATACGCAGTATTTT. The chain has TRBV6-6 and TRBJ2-3; D gene unclear. The V end was cut by 7 bases, the J end by 4 bases, with 9 bases between. This CDR3 is 12 amino acids long. Per germline, CDR1 MNHNY and CDR2 SVGAGI (reference sequence).

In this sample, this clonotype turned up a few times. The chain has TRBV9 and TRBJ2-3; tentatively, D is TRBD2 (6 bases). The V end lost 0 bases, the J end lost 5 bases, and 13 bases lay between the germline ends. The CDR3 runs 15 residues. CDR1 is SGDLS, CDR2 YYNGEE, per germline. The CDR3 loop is CASSVEGGAGDTQYF. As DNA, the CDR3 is TGTGCCAGCAGCGTAGAGGGCGGGGCGGGAGATACGCAGTATTTT.

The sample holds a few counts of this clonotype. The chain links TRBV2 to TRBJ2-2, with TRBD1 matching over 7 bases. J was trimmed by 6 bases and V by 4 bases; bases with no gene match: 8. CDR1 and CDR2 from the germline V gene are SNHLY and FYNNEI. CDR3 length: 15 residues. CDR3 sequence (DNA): TGTGCCAGCAGTGTAGACAGGGATCTATCCGGGGAGCTGTTTTTT. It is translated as CASSVDRDLSGELFF.

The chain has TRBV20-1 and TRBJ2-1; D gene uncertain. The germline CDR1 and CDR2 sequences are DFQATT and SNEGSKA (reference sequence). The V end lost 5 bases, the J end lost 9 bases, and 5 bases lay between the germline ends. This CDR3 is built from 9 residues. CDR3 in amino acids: CSAVVEQFF. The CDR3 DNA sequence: TGCAGTGCTGTTGTTGAGCAGTTCTTC.

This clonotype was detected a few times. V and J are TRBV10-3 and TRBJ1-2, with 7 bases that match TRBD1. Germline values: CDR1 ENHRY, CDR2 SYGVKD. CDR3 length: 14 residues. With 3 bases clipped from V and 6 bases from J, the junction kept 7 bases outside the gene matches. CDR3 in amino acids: CAISEDRARDGYTF. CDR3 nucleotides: TGTGCCATCAGTGAAGACAGGGCGAGGGATGGCTACACCTTC.

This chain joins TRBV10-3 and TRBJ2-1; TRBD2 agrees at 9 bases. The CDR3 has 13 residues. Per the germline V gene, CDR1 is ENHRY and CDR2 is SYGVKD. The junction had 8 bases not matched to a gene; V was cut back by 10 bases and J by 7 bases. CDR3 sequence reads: CATSGGPRNEQFF. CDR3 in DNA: TGTGCCACCAGCGGGGGGCCCCGAAATGAGCAGTTCTTC.

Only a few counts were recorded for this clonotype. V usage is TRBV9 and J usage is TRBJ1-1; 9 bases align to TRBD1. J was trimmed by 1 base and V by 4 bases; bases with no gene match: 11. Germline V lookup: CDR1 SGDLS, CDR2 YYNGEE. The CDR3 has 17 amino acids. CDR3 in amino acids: CASSPRYWTGANTEAFF. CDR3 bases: TGTGCCAGCAGCCCTCGATATTGGACAGGGGCGAACACTGAAGCTTTCTTT.

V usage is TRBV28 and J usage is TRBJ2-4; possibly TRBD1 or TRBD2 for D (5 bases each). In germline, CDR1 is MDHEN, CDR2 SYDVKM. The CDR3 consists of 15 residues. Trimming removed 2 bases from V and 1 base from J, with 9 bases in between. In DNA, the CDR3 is TGTGCCAGCAGTTTAGAAGGGGAGGCCAAAAACATTCAGTACTTC. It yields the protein CASSLEGEAKNIQYF.

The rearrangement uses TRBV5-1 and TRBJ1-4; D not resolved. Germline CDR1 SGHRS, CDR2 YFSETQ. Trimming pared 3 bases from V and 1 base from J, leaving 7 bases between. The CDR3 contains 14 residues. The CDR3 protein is CASSWGGTNEKLFF. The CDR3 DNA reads TGCGCCAGCAGCTGGGGAGGAACTAATGAAAAACTGTTTTTT.

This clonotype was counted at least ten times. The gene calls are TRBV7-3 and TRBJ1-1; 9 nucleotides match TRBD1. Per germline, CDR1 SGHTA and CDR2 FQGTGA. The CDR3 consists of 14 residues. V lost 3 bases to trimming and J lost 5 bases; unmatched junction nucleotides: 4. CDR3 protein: CASSLDRGKTEAFF. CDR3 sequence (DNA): TGTGCCAGCAGCTTGGACAGGGGAAAGACTGAAGCTTTCTTT.

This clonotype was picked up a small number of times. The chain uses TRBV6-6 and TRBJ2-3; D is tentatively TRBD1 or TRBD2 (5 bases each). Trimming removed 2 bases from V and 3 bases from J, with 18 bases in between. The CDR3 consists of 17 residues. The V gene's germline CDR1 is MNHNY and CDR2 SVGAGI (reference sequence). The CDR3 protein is CASSYGTEDFRTDTQYF. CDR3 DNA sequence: TGTGCCAGCAGTTACGGGACGGAAGACTTTAGGACAGATACGCAGTATTTT.

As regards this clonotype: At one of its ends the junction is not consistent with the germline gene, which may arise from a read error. This CDR3 is CASSMLGGGAKNIQYF. CDR3 DNA sequence: TGTGCCAGCAGTATGTTGGGCGGGGGAGCCAAAAACATTCAGTACTTC. The V and J genes are TRBV19 and TRBJ2-4; 7 bases map to TRBD2. The CDR3 sequence is 16 residues long. Germline V gene lookup returns CDR1 LNHDA and CDR2 SQIVND (reference sequence).

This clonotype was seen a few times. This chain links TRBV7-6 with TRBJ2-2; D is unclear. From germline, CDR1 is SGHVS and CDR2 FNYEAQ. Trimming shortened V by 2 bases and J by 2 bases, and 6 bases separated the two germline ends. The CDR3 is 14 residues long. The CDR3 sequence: CASSLLTNTGELFF. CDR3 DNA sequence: TGTGCCAGCAGCTTACTGACCAACACCGGGGAGCTGTTTTTT. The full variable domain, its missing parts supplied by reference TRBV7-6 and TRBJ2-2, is GAGVSQSPRYKVTKRGQDVALRCDPISGHVSLYWYRQALGQGPEFLTYFNYEAQQDKSGLPNDRFSAERPEGSISTLTIQRTEQRDSAMYRCASSLLTNTGELFFGEGSRLTVL.

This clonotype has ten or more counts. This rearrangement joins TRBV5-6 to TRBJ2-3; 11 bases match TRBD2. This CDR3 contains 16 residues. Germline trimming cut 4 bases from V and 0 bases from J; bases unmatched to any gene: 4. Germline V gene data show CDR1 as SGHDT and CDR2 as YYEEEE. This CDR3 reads CASSLTSGGSTDTQYF. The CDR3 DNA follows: TGTGCCAGCAGCCTTACTAGCGGGGGTAGCACAGATACGCAGTATTTT. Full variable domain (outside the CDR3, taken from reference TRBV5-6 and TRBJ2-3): DAGVTQSPTHLIKTRGQQVTLRCSPKSGHDTVSWYQQALGQGPQFIFQYYEEEERQRGNFPDRFSGHQFPNYSSELNVNALLLGDSALYLCASSLTSGGSTDTQYFGPGTRLTVL.

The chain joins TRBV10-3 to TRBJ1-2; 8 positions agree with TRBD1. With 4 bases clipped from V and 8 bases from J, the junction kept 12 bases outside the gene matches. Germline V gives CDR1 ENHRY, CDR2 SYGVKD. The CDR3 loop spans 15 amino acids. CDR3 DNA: TGTGCCATCAGTGGGCCAGGACAGGGAAAAGGCGGCTACACCTTC. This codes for CAISGPGQGKGGYTF.

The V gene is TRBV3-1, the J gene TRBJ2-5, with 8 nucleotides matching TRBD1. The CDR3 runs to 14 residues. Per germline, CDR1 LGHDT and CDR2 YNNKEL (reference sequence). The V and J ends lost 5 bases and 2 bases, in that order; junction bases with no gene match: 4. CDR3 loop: CASSFRQGQETQYF. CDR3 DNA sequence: TGTGCCAGCAGCTTCCGACAGGGGCAAGAGACCCAGTACTTC.